This T cell receptor beta chain came from a study of T cell repertoires and HLA-DP antigens. To note about this clone: What it recognizes is unknown.

This table comes from immunoSEQ multiplex PCR, and its TCRdb copy is limited to in-frame clones, with some not included. Among approximately 86,000 clones listed, approximately 86% were seen once. The CDR3 consists of 16 residues. The V and J ends lost 5 bases and 2 bases, in that order; junction bases with no gene match: 4. CDR1 is SGHVS and CDR2 is FNYEAQ in the germline V gene. Input material: CD4+ T cells from PBMCs. The rearrangement links TRBV7-6 to TRBJ2-3; 13 nucleotides match TRBD2. The sequence was collected from a man in his forties or fifties in good health and CMV-seronegative. CDR3 residues: CASSETSGGSTDTQYF. The CDR3 coding sequence is TGTGCCAGCAGCGAGACTAGCGGGGGGTCCACAGATACGCAGTATTTT.